This T cell receptor (beta chain) comes out of a study of response to subunit inactivated influenza vaccine (dated by TCRdb to the late 2010s). With respect to the entire study: The study used deep quantitative T cell receptor repertoire profiling to track responses to a trivalent subunit inactivated influenza vaccine. General study outcomes and caveats: It was suggested by the authors that each seasonal influenza vaccination may recruit only a limited number of new T cells.

Libraries were built with RT-PCR. The run used an Illumina HiSeq 2500. Starting from the raw public reads, TCRdb applied fastp trimming at Q25, assembled clones with MiXCR and retained in-frame beta chains. CDR3 protein duplicates are merged, each entry listing the most common genes and DNA. The sample table shows 500,000 to 750,000 distinct CDR3 sequences, and less than 15% are seen once. Jointly, the top ten make up roughly 11% of the sample. Cut back by 0 bases and 2 bases, the V and J ends lie 4 bases apart. The CDR3 covers 14 residues, taking in both the cysteine and the phenylalanine. Only the CDR3 portion is preserved as DNA: 42 bases, with reading frame beginning at the first base. CDR1 SNHLY and CDR2 FYNNEI are derived from the germline V gene. A remark on this clonotype: Its specific antigen is unknown. Nothing much larger sits one base from this clone, and base qualities are not available.

This sequence uses TRBV2 and TRBJ2-2; too little of a D gene remains to name it. The receptor's source is a man aged 45-65 years who received an inactivated influenza vaccine. Donor details come from another sample of the same person, matched by shared clones. Material: PBMCs from blood, obtained 11 to 12 days after vaccination. The nucleotide sequence is TGTGCCAGCAGTGAAGCGGCTAACACCGGGGAGCTGTTTTTT. Translated, it gives CASSEAANTGELFF. The full variable domain, completed from the reference TRBV2 and TRBJ2-2 proteins outside the CDR3, reads EPEVTQTPSHQVTQMGQEVILRCVPISNHLYFYWYRQILGQKVEFLVSFYNNEISEKSEIFDDQFSVERPDGSNFTLKIRSTKLEDSAMYFCASSEAANTGELFFGEGSRLTVL.